Below, one T cell receptor (beta chain) is given with its context. Authors' processing steps: For nucleated cells, counts were estimated from reference gene primer amplification. TCRdb's copy holds only in-frame clones and misses some; the assay was immunoSEQ multiplex PCR. That table furnishes V, J and clone size, whereas the DNA furnished D and trimming. The profile covers 100,000 or so clones, with about four fifths appearing a single time and over 15% taken by the ten largest. The data were obtained in a study of blood T cell repertoires in COVID-19. Turning to the study itself: The United States, Italy and Spain provided the acute and convalescent COVID-19 samples. T cells, B-cell-depleted T cells, or PBMCs supplied cDNA or gDNA.

The junction had 21 bases not matched to a gene; V was cut back by 4 bases and J by 9 bases. There are 17 residues in the CDR3. Germline CDR1 and CDR2: SGHRS and YFSETQ. The chain carries TRBV5-1 and TRBJ2-7, with 8 bases fitting TRBD2. The receptor's source is a human donor in a cohort sampled during active COVID-19. Sequencing was done on a sample of peripheral blood. CDR3 in DNA: TGCGCCAGCAGCAGGACTACGACTAGCGCGGGAAAGAGCCGGCAGTACTTC. Amino acids: CASSRTTTSAGKSRQYF.